What follows are 6 T cell receptor beta chains derived from one specimen sequenced in a study of tumor-infiltrating lymphocytes in glioblastoma multiforme. TCRB libraries came from RNA via three nested multiplex PCR rounds. TCRdb independently ran MiXCR on the multiplex PCR reads; one entry per CDR3 protein. The sample yields about 32,000 distinct CDR3 sequences, about 58% seen once. Sequences were obtained from brain tumor tissue. The receptor source for this set is a male donor with glioblastoma.

This clonotype has more than one count but fewer than ten. A much larger clone differs by one base, so this may be a read error. CDR3 in DNA: TGTGCCAGCAGCTCCCAAGTAAGCTACGATCAGTACTTC. Translation gives CASSSQVSYDQYF. V gene TRBV7-8 combines with J gene TRBJ2-7; D is unresolved. The CDR3 consists of 13 residues. Per the germline V gene, CDR1 is SGHVS and CDR2 is FQNEAQ. Complete variable domain (other parts from reference TRBV7-8 and TRBJ2-7): GAGVSQSPRYKVAKRGQDVALRCDPISGHVSLFWYQQALGQGPEFLTYFQNEAQLDKSGLPSDRFFAERPEGSVSTLKIQRTQQEDSAVYLCASSSQVSYDQYFGPGTRLTVT.

V gene TRBV12-3 or TRBV12-4 combines with J gene TRBJ2-3; TRBD2 is a possible D gene (5 bases). The CDR3 consists of 15 residues. The V gene lost 4 bases and the J gene lost 2 bases, with 13 bases spanning the gap. CDR3 region: CASSSSWRATDTQYF. The CDR3 nucleotides read TGTGCCAGCAGTTCTAGCTGGCGGGCCACAGATACGCAGTATTTT.

A word on this clonotype: This may be a read error: a much more frequent sequence differs by one nucleotide. J is TRBJ2-5 and V is TRBV30; D is possibly TRBD1 (6 bases). The V gene's germline CDR1 is GTSNPN and CDR2 SVGIG (reference sequence). Trimming pared 6 bases from V and 5 bases from J, leaving 16 bases between. This CDR3 is built from 13 residues. The CDR3 DNA reads TGTGCCTGCATGCAACAGGGATGGGAGACCCAGTACTTC. Translating it yields CACMQQGWETQYF. Drawing the rest from reference TRBV30 and TRBJ2-5, the complete variable domain is SQTIHQWPATLVQPVGSPLSLECTVEGTSNPNLYWYRQAAGRGLQLLFYSVGIGQISSEVPQNLSASRPQDRQFILSSKKLLLSDSGFYLCACMQQGWETQYFGPGTRLLVL.

This clonotype is medium-sized. The chain has TRBV11-2 and TRBJ2-1, with D perhaps given as TRBD1 or TRBD2 (5 bases each). The CDR3 consists of 16 residues. Germline CDR1 is SGHAT and CDR2 is FQNNGV. V was pared by 1 base and J by 10 bases, with 20 bases between. The CDR3 bases are TGTGCCAGCAGCTTAGTTGGGGGTCTCCTCTTTAACGAGCAGTTCTTC. Translated: CASSLVGGLLFNEQFF. The full variable domain, with the rest looked up from reference TRBV11-2 and TRBJ2-1, is EAGVAQSPRYKIIEKRQSVAFWCNPISGHATLYWYQQILGQGPKLLIQFQNNGVVDDSQLPKDRFSAERLKGVDSTLKIQPAKLEDSAVYLCASSLVGGLLFNEQFFGPGTRLTVL.

Of note for this clonotype: A much more abundant neighbour one base away suggests this may be a read error. The final CDR3 position lacks the conserved phenylalanine or tryptophan, pointing to a likely read error. The chain uses TRBV4-1 and TRBJ2-7, with TRBD2 matching 12 bases. The CDR3 totals 16 residues. Per germline, CDR1 MGHRA and CDR2 YSYEKL. V trimming: 3 bases; J trimming: 1 base; junction bases outside the gene matches: 4. CDR3 sequence: CASSQRTSGTSYEQYS. The CDR3 nucleotides read TGCGCCAGCAGCCAGAGGACTAGCGGGACTTCCTACGAGCAGTACTCC.

To note about this clonotype: The junction does not match germline at one end; this may be a read error. V usage is TRBV4-1 and J usage is TRBJ1-2; D gene unclear. This CDR3 comprises 15 residues. Germline values: CDR1 MGHRA, CDR2 YSYEKL. CDR3 sequence reads: CASSRNSFPIYGNTF. The CDR3, as DNA: TGCGCCAGCAGCCGTAATAGCTTCCCAATATATGGCAACACCTTC.